This T cell receptor (beta chain) is from a study of blood T cell repertoires in COVID-19. Study processing details: Estimation of nucleated cell counts relied on the amplification of reference gene primers. Repertoires were generated with immunoSEQ multiplex PCR, while TCRdb's copy carries only in-frame clones and drops some. The DNA gave D and trimming, while V, J and clone size come from that table. Among 220,000 or so clones listed, 90% were seen once. This clone occurred once. Trimming cost V 11 bases and J 3 bases, with 13 bases left between them. Germline V CDR1 and CDR2: LNHDA, SQIVND (reference sequence). The CDR3 length is 13 residues. Researchers sorted participants into cohorts using their self-reported clinical history.

The sequence was collected from a man aged 50 or older who had been exposed to COVID-19. Input material: PBMCs or T cells enriched from blood (not recorded which). V usage is TRBV19 and J usage is TRBJ1-4, with D perhaps matching TRBD1 (5 bases). The CDR3 DNA reads TGTGCCTCGTCGGGGGTGGCTAATGAAAAACTGTTTTTT. This sequence encodes CASSGVANEKLFF.